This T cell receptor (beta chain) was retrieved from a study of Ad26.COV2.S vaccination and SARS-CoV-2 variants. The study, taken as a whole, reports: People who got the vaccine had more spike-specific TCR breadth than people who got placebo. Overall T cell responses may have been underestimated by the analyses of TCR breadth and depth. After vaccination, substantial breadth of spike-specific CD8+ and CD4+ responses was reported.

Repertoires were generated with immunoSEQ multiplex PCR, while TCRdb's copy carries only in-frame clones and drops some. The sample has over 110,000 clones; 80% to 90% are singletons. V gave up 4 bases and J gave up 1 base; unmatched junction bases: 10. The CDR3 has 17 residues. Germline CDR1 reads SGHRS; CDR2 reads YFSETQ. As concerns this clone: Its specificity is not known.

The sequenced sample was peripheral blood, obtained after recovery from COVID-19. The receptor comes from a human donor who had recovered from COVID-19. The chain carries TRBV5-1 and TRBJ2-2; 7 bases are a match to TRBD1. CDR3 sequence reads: CASSRPPGQLNTGELFF. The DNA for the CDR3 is TGCGCCAGCAGCCGACCCCCGGGACAGTTGAACACCGGGGAGCTGTTTTTT. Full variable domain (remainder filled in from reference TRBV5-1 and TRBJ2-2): KAGVTQTPRYLIKTRGQQVTLSCSPISGHRSVSWYQQTPGQGLQFLFEYFSETQRNKGNFPGRFSGRQFSNSRSEMNVSTLELGDSALYLCASSRPPGQLNTGELFFGEGSRLTVL.